A selection of T cell receptor beta chains follows, all from one sample in a study of blood T cell repertoires in COVID-19. The protocol was immunoSEQ multiplex PCR, while the TCRdb copy is restricted to in-frame clones and leaves out a portion. The sample lists about 160,000 clones, 90% occurring once. Sample: peripheral blood. These TCRs come from a middle-aged man with acute or convalescent COVID-19. Each CDR3 is given with its conserved first and last residue. A D gene is named only where the DNA matches it firmly. Some rows have no size entry. The others give once, few or many, or a class for an expanded clone.

v_gene: TRBV6-5; abundance: NA; d_gene: NA; j_gene: TRBJ2-4; CDR3nt: TGTGCCAGCAGGTCGGGGTTGCTAGCCAAAAACATTCAGTACTTC; CDR3aa: CASRSGLLAKNIQYF
v_gene: TRBV28; abundance: NA; d_gene: NA; j_gene: TRBJ1-4; CDR3nt: TGTGCCAGCAGTTTGTGGGGAGGGACAACTAATGAAAAACTGTTTTTT; CDR3aa: CASSLWGGTTNEKLFF
v_gene: TRBV2; abundance: NA; d_gene: NA; j_gene: TRBJ2-1; CDR3nt: TGTGCCAGCAGACTCTCCAATGAGCAGTTCTTC; CDR3aa: CASRLSNEQFF
v_gene: TRBV13; abundance: NA; d_gene: NA; j_gene: TRBJ2-3; CDR3nt: TGTGCCAGCAGCACTAGGGGGGGGAGGGGCACAGATACGCAGTATTTT; CDR3aa: CASSTRGGRGTDTQYF
v_gene: TRBV5-5; abundance: NA; d_gene: NA; j_gene: TRBJ1-1; CDR3nt: TGTGCCAGCAGCTTTAAGTCCGGGGAGAACACTGAAGCTTTCTTT; CDR3aa: CASSFKSGENTEAFF
v_gene: TRBV5-4; abundance: NA; d_gene: NA; j_gene: TRBJ1-6; CDR3nt: TGTGCCACCGGTTTGGACACTAATTCACCCCTCCACTTT; CDR3aa: CATGLDTNSPLHF
v_gene: TRBV7-2; abundance: NA; d_gene: NA; j_gene: TRBJ1-1; CDR3nt: TGTGCCAGCAGCTCTCAGGGGAACACTGAAGCTTTCTTT; CDR3aa: CASSSQGNTEAFF
v_gene: TRBV7-8; abundance: many; d_gene: TRBD2; j_gene: TRBJ2-2; CDR3nt: TGTGCCAGCAGCTTATCGCCGGGGGGGAACACCGGGGAGCTGTTTTTT; CDR3aa: CASSLSPGGNTGELFF
v_gene: TRBV5-4; abundance: NA; d_gene: TRBD2; j_gene: TRBJ2-1; CDR3nt: TGTGCCAGCAGCTTACGGACTAGCGGGAATGAGCAGTTCTTC; CDR3aa: CASSLRTSGNEQFF
v_gene: TRBV2; abundance: NA; d_gene: NA; j_gene: TRBJ1-4; CDR3nt: TGTGCCAGCACGAGGGAATATAGTGAAAAACTGTTTTTT; CDR3aa: CASTREYSEKLFF
v_gene: TRBV27; abundance: NA; d_gene: NA; j_gene: TRBJ1-5; CDR3nt: TGTGCCAGCACCGAGCGGGGGGCCGGCAATCAGCCCCAGCATTTT; CDR3aa: CASTERGAGNQPQHF
v_gene: TRBV2; abundance: NA; d_gene: NA; j_gene: TRBJ2-6; CDR3nt: TGTGCCAGCAGTGAAGCGGGTCGCCAGGGGTCTGGGGCCAACGTCCTGACTTTC; CDR3aa: CASSEAGRQGSGANVLTF
v_gene: TRBV5-5; abundance: NA; d_gene: NA; j_gene: TRBJ1-3; CDR3nt: TGTGCCAGCAGCTCTAGGGGGGGCGGAAACACCATATATTTT; CDR3aa: CASSSRGGGNTIYF
v_gene: TRBV10-3; abundance: NA; d_gene: NA; j_gene: TRBJ2-1; CDR3nt: TGTGCCATCTCAGGGTACAATGAGCAGTTCTTC; CDR3aa: CAISGYNEQFF
v_gene: TRBV19; abundance: few; d_gene: TRBD2; j_gene: TRBJ2-1; CDR3nt: TGTGCCAGTAACGGGAGGGTCAATGAGCAGTTCTTC; CDR3aa: CASNGRVNEQFF
v_gene: TRBV5-4; abundance: NA; d_gene: TRBD2; j_gene: TRBJ2-1; CDR3nt: TGTGCCAGCAGTTGGGGGGGGTCCACTAGCGGATTCAACAATGAGCAGTTCTTC; CDR3aa: CASSWGGSTSGFNNEQFF
v_gene: TRBV5-4; abundance: NA; d_gene: NA; j_gene: TRBJ2-5; CDR3nt: TGTGCCAGCAGCTTGGCCTACCGGGAGCAAGAGACCCAGTACTTC; CDR3aa: CASSLAYREQETQYF
v_gene: TRBV19; abundance: NA; d_gene: NA; j_gene: TRBJ2-4; CDR3nt: TGTGCCAGTAGTATTGGTCCAGGGGCAAACATTCAGTACTTC; CDR3aa: CASSIGPGANIQYF
v_gene: TRBV5-1; abundance: NA; d_gene: NA; j_gene: TRBJ1-1; CDR3nt: TGCGCCAGCAGCTTGGGTTACAGCTTTCAAAGGGGTGGGAACACTGAAGCTTTCTTT; CDR3aa: CASSLGYSFQRGGNTEAFF
v_gene: TRBV6-5; abundance: NA; d_gene: NA; j_gene: TRBJ2-7; CDR3nt: TGTGCCAGCAGTTTAACCCGACAGAGACCCTACGAGCAGTACTTC; CDR3aa: CASSLTRQRPYEQYF
v_gene: TRBV11-3; abundance: NA; d_gene: NA; j_gene: TRBJ1-1; CDR3nt: TGTGCCAGCAGCCCCCAGGGGAACACTGAAGCTTTCTTT; CDR3aa: CASSPQGNTEAFF
v_gene: TRBV6-4; abundance: few; d_gene: NA; j_gene: TRBJ2-1; CDR3nt: TGTGCCAGCAGAAAGGACACGTACAATGAGCAGTTCTTC; CDR3aa: CASRKDTYNEQFF
v_gene: TRBV30; abundance: NA; d_gene: NA; j_gene: TRBJ1-1; CDR3nt: TGTGCCTGCCAGTCTGGCTCCTTGGACACTGAAGCTTTCTTT; CDR3aa: CACQSGSLDTEAFF
v_gene: TRBV28; abundance: NA; d_gene: TRBD2; j_gene: TRBJ2-1; CDR3nt: TGTGCCAGCAGCCTTTCGACTAGCGGGACCAATGAGCAGTTCTTC; CDR3aa: CASSLSTSGTNEQFF
v_gene: TRBV14; abundance: NA; d_gene: NA; j_gene: TRBJ1-1; CDR3nt: TGTGCCAGCAGCCAAATTAATTACATGGTCACTGAAGCTTTCTTT; CDR3aa: CASSQINYMVTEAFF
v_gene: TRBV6-4; abundance: NA; d_gene: NA; j_gene: TRBJ2-1; CDR3nt: TGTGCCAGCAGTGAGGACAGTTGGAGCTCCTACAATGAGCAGTTCTTC; CDR3aa: CASSEDSWSSYNEQFF
v_gene: TRBV6-6; abundance: NA; d_gene: NA; j_gene: TRBJ1-3; CDR3nt: TGTGCCAGCAGTTACGCCCAAGAGGCTGGAAACACCATATATTTT; CDR3aa: CASSYAQEAGNTIYF
v_gene: TRBV28; abundance: NA; d_gene: TRBD2; j_gene: TRBJ2-5; CDR3nt: TGTGCCAGCAGTTTACCTAGCGGGAGGAGGCAGACCCAGTACTTC; CDR3aa: CASSLPSGRRQTQYF
v_gene: TRBV19; abundance: NA; d_gene: TRBD1; j_gene: TRBJ1-2; CDR3nt: TGTGCCAGTAGCTATATTGGTGACAGGGGTAACTATGGCTACACCTTC; CDR3aa: CASSYIGDRGNYGYTF
v_gene: TRBV9; abundance: NA; d_gene: NA; j_gene: TRBJ2-1; CDR3nt: TGTGCCAGCAGCGTATCTCCTAGTCCCGATGAGCAGTTCTTC; CDR3aa: CASSVSPSPDEQFF
v_gene: TRBV4-1; abundance: NA; d_gene: TRBD1; j_gene: TRBJ2-2; CDR3nt: TGCGCCAGCAGCCCAACCGGGACAGGGGTCACCGGGGAGCTGTTTTTT; CDR3aa: CASSPTGTGVTGELFF
v_gene: TRBV7-9; abundance: NA; d_gene: NA; j_gene: TRBJ2-7; CDR3nt: TGTGCCAGCAGCCCCCCGGCTTTGAGGGTGGGGGAGCAGTACTTC; CDR3aa: CASSPPALRVGEQYF
v_gene: TRBV18; abundance: NA; d_gene: NA; j_gene: TRBJ2-1; CDR3nt: TGTGCCAGCTCACCAACTAAAGGAACAACTAGCTCCAATGAGCAGTTCTTC; CDR3aa: CASSPTKGTTSSNEQFF
v_gene: TRBV13; abundance: NA; d_gene: NA; j_gene: TRBJ2-7; CDR3nt: TGTGCCAGCAGCTTAGACAGGATAGGAGAGCAGTACTTC; CDR3aa: CASSLDRIGEQYF
v_gene: TRBV19; abundance: NA; d_gene: TRBD1; j_gene: TRBJ1-1; CDR3nt: TGTGCCAGTAGTATCTATGGGCAGGGGGATTTGAACACTGAAGCTTTCTTT; CDR3aa: CASSIYGQGDLNTEAFF
v_gene: TRBV27; abundance: NA; d_gene: NA; j_gene: TRBJ2-7; CDR3nt: TGTGCCAGCAGTTTAAACAGGGCCTACGAGCAGTACTTC; CDR3aa: CASSLNRAYEQYF
v_gene: TRBV5-6; abundance: NA; d_gene: TRBD1; j_gene: TRBJ1-2; CDR3nt: TGTGCCAGCAGAACCTTCTCCCGGACAGGGGGTACTGGCTACACCTTC; CDR3aa: CASRTFSRTGGTGYTF
v_gene: TRBV19; abundance: NA; d_gene: TRBD2; j_gene: TRBJ2-7; CDR3nt: TGTGCCAGTAGTGACCGACTAGCGGGACCCTACGAGCAGTACTTC; CDR3aa: CASSDRLAGPYEQYF
v_gene: TRBV10-2; abundance: NA; d_gene: NA; j_gene: TRBJ2-7; CDR3nt: TGCGCCAGCAGGGGAGGAGCGGTGACCTACGAGCAGTACTTC; CDR3aa: CASRGGAVTYEQYF
v_gene: TRBV27; abundance: NA; d_gene: NA; j_gene: TRBJ2-5; CDR3nt: TGTGCCAGCAGTTTACTGTACCAAGAGACCCAGTACTTC; CDR3aa: CASSLLYQETQYF
v_gene: TRBV28; abundance: NA; d_gene: TRBD2; j_gene: TRBJ2-1; CDR3nt: TGTGCCAGCAGTTTCGCCCTAGCGGGAAATGAGCAGTTCTTC; CDR3aa: CASSFALAGNEQFF
v_gene: TRBV29-1; abundance: NA; d_gene: NA; j_gene: TRBJ1-2; CDR3nt: TGCAGCGTCACAGCCAGGGGTGCAGATGGCTACACCTTC; CDR3aa: CSVTARGADGYTF
v_gene: TRBV7-2; abundance: NA; d_gene: NA; j_gene: TRBJ1-5; CDR3nt: TGTGCCAGCAGCTTGTCTTCCACGGGGGATCAGCCCCAGCATTTT; CDR3aa: CASSLSSTGDQPQHF
v_gene: TRBV6-2/TRBV6-3; abundance: NA; d_gene: TRBD2; j_gene: TRBJ2-5; CDR3nt: TGTGCCAGCAGTTACCGACGGACTAGCGGAAACCAAGAGACCCAGTACTTC; CDR3aa: CASSYRRTSGNQETQYF
v_gene: TRBV19; abundance: NA; d_gene: NA; j_gene: TRBJ1-1; CDR3nt: TGTGCCAGTAGTATAGGACCGGAGAGCGCTGAAGCTTTCTTT; CDR3aa: CASSIGPESAEAFF
v_gene: TRBV6-6; abundance: NA; d_gene: TRBD1; j_gene: TRBJ1-2; CDR3nt: TGTGCCAGCAGTCAGGACAGGAACTATGGCTACACCTTC; CDR3aa: CASSQDRNYGYTF
v_gene: TRBV3-1/TRBV3-2; abundance: NA; d_gene: NA; j_gene: TRBJ1-6; CDR3nt: TGTGCCAGCAGCCAAGGACTTCGGTCCCTCCACTTT; CDR3aa: CASSQGLRSLHF